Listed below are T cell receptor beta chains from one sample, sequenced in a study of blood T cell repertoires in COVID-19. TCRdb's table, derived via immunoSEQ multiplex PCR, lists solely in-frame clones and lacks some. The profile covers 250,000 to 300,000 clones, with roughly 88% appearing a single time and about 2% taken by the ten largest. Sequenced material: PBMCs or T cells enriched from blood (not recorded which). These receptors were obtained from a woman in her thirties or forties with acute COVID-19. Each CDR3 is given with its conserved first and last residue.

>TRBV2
CASMVLRGSTEAFF
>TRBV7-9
CASSSLPGQGDEQYF
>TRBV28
CASSSGRGWGRHGSEAFF
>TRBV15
CATSRGRQAFEAFF
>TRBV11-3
CASSPRTGYNEQFF
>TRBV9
CASSVATTVSGNTIYF
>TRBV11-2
CASSLAAGGGNTIYF
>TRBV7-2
CASSYGTASYEQYF
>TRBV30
CAWSVRAGNTEAFF
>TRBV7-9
CASSQGQAAAQANEKLFF
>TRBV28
CASSLGPLTSGGQETQYF
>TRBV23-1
CASASVRDQPQHF
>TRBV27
CASSSSPLGGTIYF
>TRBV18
CASSTGRGTTEAFF
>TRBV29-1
CSVVRGETQYF
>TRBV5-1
CASSLWSGYGANVLTF
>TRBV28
CASSFPGDEKLFF